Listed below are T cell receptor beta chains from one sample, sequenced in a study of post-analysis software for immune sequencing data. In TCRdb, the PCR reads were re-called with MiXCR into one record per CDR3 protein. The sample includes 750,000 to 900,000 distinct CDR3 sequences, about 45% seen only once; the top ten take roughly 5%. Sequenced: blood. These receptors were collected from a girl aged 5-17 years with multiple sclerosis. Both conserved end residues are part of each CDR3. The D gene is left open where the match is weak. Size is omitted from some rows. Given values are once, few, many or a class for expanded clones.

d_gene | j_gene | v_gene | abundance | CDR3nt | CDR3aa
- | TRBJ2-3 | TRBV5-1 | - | TGCGCCAGCAGCTCGCTAGGTTCAGGAGCGACCAGCGCAGATACGCAGTATTTT | CASSSLGSGATSADTQYF
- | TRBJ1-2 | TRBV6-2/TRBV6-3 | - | TGTGCCAGCAGGCCCGGGGGGCGACTCTATGGCTACACCTTC | CASRPGGRLYGYTF
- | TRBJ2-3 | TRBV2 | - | TGTGCCAGCTGGGGGCTAACAGATACGCAGTATTTT | CASWGLTDTQYF
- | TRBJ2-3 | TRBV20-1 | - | TGCAGTGCTCAGGGACGGTTCCAAATCACAGATACGCAGTATTTT | CSAQGRFQITDTQYF
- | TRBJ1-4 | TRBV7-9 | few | TGTGCCAGCAGCTCTGGGCCACGGCTGTTTTTT | CASSSGPRLFF
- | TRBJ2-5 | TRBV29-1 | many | TGCAGCGTGGCGGGACAAAGTCCTGAGACCCAGTACTTC | CSVAGQSPETQYF
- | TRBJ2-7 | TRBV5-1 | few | TGCGCCAGCAGCGACCGGCCTGTTACAGCGGATACCGCCTACGAGCAGTACTTC | CASSDRPVTADTAYEQYF
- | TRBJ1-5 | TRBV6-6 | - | TGTGCCAGCAGTTACTCGAGGGGTGGGGGGCCAAATCAGCCCCAGCATTTT | CASSYSRGGGPNQPQHF
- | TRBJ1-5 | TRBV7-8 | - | TGTGCCAGCAGCGCCGTGGGGGATCAGCCCCAGCATTTT | CASSAVGDQPQHF
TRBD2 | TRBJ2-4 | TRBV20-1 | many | TGCAGTGCTAGAGGGGATCCCGGGACTAGAGGTATCATTCAGTACTTC | CSARGDPGTRGIIQYF
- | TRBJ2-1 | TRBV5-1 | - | TGCGCCAGCGCCCTTGGGGCTGCTTGGCAGGGGCCTACCCTATCCGATGAGCAGTTCTTC | CASALGAAWQGPTLSDEQFF
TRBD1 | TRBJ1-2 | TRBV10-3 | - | TGTGCCATCAGTGGGAAGACAGGGGGCATTAACTATGGCTACACCTTC | CAISGKTGGINYGYTF
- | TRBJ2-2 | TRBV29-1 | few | TGCAGCGTGAAGTCACCTACTTCAGGGGAGCTGTTTTTT | CSVKSPTSGELFF
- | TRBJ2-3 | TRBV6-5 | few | TGTGCCAGCCGTCCGTTTTCCGGAAGCACAGATACGCAGTATTTT | CASRPFSGSTDTQYF
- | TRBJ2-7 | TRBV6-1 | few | TGTGCCAGCAGTGAGACTCGGGTGGAGCAGTACTTC | CASSETRVEQYF
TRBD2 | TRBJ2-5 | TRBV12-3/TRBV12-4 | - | TGTGCCAGCAGTGCGACTAGCGGGAGTGAAGAGACCCAGTACTTC | CASSATSGSEETQYF
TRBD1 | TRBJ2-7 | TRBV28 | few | TGTGCCAGCAGCCCCTTTGGGACAGGGCGCGACGAGCAGTACTTC | CASSPFGTGRDEQYF
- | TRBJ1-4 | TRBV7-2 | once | TGTGCCAGCAGCCTCCGCCGGGGCACCGGGGAAAAACTGTTTTTT | CASSLRRGTGEKLFF
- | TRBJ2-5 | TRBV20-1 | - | TGCAGTGTGTCTAGGGGCCCCCAAGAGACCCAGTACTTC | CSVSRGPQETQYF
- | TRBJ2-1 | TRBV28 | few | TGTGCCAGCAGTCTGACCGGGATGGGCGATGAGCAGTTCTTC | CASSLTGMGDEQFF
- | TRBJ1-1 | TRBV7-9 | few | TGTGCCAGCAGCCCAACCGGAGGCTTAGGCACTGAAGCTTTCTTT | CASSPTGGLGTEAFF
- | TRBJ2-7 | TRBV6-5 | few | TGTGCCAGCAGTTACTCATTTGACAGCCCGAGGGACCCCTACGAGCAGTACTTC | CASSYSFDSPRDPYEQYF
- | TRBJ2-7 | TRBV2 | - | TGTGCCAGCCAAGATGGGAGCTCCTACGAGCAGTACTTC | CASQDGSSYEQYF
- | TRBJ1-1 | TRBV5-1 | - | TGCGCCAGCAGCTTGGCCCCCTCCGACAGCTTGGAGGGCACTGAAGCTTTCTTT | CASSLAPSDSLEGTEAFF
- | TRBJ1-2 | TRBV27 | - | TGTGCCAGCAGTCCCGACAGGAGAGGGTATGGCTACACCTTC | CASSPDRRGYGYTF
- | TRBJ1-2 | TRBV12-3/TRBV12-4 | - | TGTGCCAGCGCCGGGACCGTGCGGGGAGGCACCTTC | CASAGTVRGGTF
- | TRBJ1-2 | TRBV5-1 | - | TGCGCCAGCAGCTTGGGAGGCGGCGTATCGCATGGCTACACCTTC | CASSLGGGVSHGYTF
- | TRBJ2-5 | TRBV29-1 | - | TGCAGCGTTGAAGTACTCGGGGTGATGGAGACCCAGTACTTC | CSVEVLGVMETQYF
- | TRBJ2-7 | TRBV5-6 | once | TGTGCCAGCAGCTTGGCACCCCTCTACTACGAGCAGTACTTC | CASSLAPLYYEQYF
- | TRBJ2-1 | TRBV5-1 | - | TGCGCCAGCAGCTTGGTCCTTCCGGGACTTGCTTACAATGAGCAGTTCTTC | CASSLVLPGLAYNEQFF
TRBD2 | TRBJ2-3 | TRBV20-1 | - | TGCAGTGCGAGAAGGCTAGCGGGAGCATTTGGGACAGATACGCAGTATTTT | CSARRLAGAFGTDTQYF
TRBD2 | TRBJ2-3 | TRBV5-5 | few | TGTGCCAGCAGCTTCGGGAGGATCGGCACAGATACGCAGTATTTT | CASSFGRIGTDTQYF
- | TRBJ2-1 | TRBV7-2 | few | TGTGCCAGCGGTGACGATGAGCAGTTCTTC | CASGDDEQFF
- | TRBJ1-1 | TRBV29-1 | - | TGCAGCGTTGCAGGGCCTACGGGGACTGAAGCTTTCTTT | CSVAGPTGTEAFF
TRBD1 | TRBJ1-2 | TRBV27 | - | TGTGCCAGCAGTCCCGGGACAGGGGCGTACTATGGCTACACCTTC | CASSPGTGAYYGYTF
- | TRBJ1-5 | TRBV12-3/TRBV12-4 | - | TGTGCCAGCAGCCCGGGACACAACAATCAGCCCCAGCATTTT | CASSPGHNNQPQHF
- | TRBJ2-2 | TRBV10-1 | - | TGCGCCAGCAGTGAGGACGGTTACACCGGGGAGCTGTTTTTT | CASSEDGYTGELFF
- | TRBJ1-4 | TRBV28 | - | TGTGCCAGCAGTTTATCGGGTCCCGGTTCTAGGGAAAAACTGTTTTTT | CASSLSGPGSREKLFF
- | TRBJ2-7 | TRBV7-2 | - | TGTGCCAGCAGCTTACGCCGAGCCGGGTACGAGCAGTACTTC | CASSLRRAGYEQYF
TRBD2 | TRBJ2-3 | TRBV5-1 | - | TGCGCCAGCAGCTTGAGGGGAGGGCCGATCGATACGCAGTATTTT | CASSLRGGPIDTQYF
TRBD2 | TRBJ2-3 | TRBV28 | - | TGTGCCAGCACCCGGTCGGCTAGCGGACTCACAGATACGCAGTATTTT | CASTRSASGLTDTQYF
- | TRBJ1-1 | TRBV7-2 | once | TGTGCCAGCAGCTTGGCCGCAGGGGACACTGAAGCTTTCTTT | CASSLAAGDTEAFF
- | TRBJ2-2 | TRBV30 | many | TGTGCCTGGAGTGACGTTTCCCAACACACCGGGGAGCTGTTTTTT | CAWSDVSQHTGELFF